These 19 T cell receptor beta chains were all obtained from the same sample, sequenced in a study of tumor and adjacent non-tumor tissue in lung cancer. No cell sorting was done before RNA was extracted from the tissue. TCRbeta libraries were built with three rounds of nested PCR, modified from ARM-PCR. From the multiplex PCR reads, TCRdb called clonotypes with MiXCR, one entry per CDR3 protein. The sample yields about 120,000 distinct CDR3 sequences, 66% seen once. Sequenced input: lung tumor tissue. Receptors were obtained from a man aged 25-45 years with non-small cell lung cancer.

Notes on this clonotype: At one end, the junction sequence differs from germline, possibly due to a read error. This chain uses TRBV4-1 with TRBJ2-7, with D possibly TRBD2 on 6 matching bases. Per germline, CDR1 MGHRA and CDR2 YSYEKL. The CDR3 covers 16 residues. CDR3 amino acids: CASSQGASGLTYEQYF. CDR3 nucleotides: TGCGCCAGCAGCCAAGGAGCCAGCGGGTTAACCTACGAGCAGTATTTC.

About this clonotype itself: The junction departs from germline at one end; a sequencing error may be responsible. The rearrangement links TRBV11-2 to TRBJ1-1; D unclear. The CDR3 totals 13 residues. CDR1 is SGHAT and CDR2 is FQNNGV in the germline V gene. CDR3 sequence: CASSTHENTDAFF. CDR3 DNA sequence: TGTGCCAGCAGCACCCACGAGAACACTGATGCTTTCTTT.

The V gene is TRBV5-4, the J gene TRBJ2-7; TRBD2 is a possible D gene (7 bases). This CDR3 is 14 amino acids long. The V and J ends lost 2 bases and 4 bases respectively, with 13 bases between them. The germline gives CDR1 SGHNT, CDR2 YYREEE (reference sequence). CDR3 region: CASSFGGAQYEQYF. DNA of the CDR3: TGTGCCAGCAGCTTTGGGGGGGCACAGTACGAGCAGTACTTC.

V is TRBV5-4 and J is TRBJ2-1, with D uncertain. The CDR3 runs to 15 residues. Germline V lookup: CDR1 SGHNT, CDR2 YYREEE (reference sequence). The V end was cut by 0 bases, the J end by 8 bases, with 15 bases between. CDR3 protein: CASSLGGTRNDEQFF. The DNA of the CDR3 is TGTGCCAGCAGCTTGGGCGGCACCAGAAACGATGAGCAGTTCTTC.

The CDR3 is CASSLGLAPVEQFF. CDR3 DNA: TGTGCCAGCAGCTTAGGACTGGCGCCCGTTGAGCAGTTCTTC. This sequence joins TRBV5-6 and TRBJ2-1; weak D call: TRBD2 (5 bases). Germline V gene lookup returns CDR1 SGHDT and CDR2 YYEEEE. V was clipped by 2 bases and J by 9 bases, with 15 bases between them. CDR3 length equals 14 residues.

To note about this clonotype: Just one base apart from a much larger clone, this may be a read error. The CDR3 DNA is TGCAGTGCTCAGGTCAGGGATGTGGACACCATATATTTT. Its protein product is CSAQVRDVDTIYF. The V gene is TRBV20-1, the J gene TRBJ1-3; a weak D match, TRBD1 (5 bases). CDR1 is DFQATT and CDR2 is SNEGSKA in the germline V gene (reference sequence). The CDR3 runs to 13 residues. V lost 5 bases and J lost 8, with 16 bases in between.

On this clonotype: A clone one base away is much larger, so this may be a read error. CDR3 DNA sequence: TGCGCCAGCATCCCGCGGACTAGCGTCTACAATGAGCAGTTCTTC. Translation: CASIPRTSVYNEQFF. The chain has TRBV4-3 and TRBJ2-1, with 9 bases matching TRBD2. CDR1 and CDR2 from the germline V gene are LGHNA and YSLEER. V lost 7 bases to trimming and J lost 3 bases; unmatched junction nucleotides: 7. The CDR3 runs to 15 residues.

A remark on this clonotype: Its ends do not fully match the called genes, so a read error is possible. This chain connects TRBV5-1 to TRBJ1-2; D gene ambiguous. Germline V CDR1 and CDR2: SGHRS, YFSETQ. CDR3 length: 14 amino acids. The CDR3 here is CASSLDCGNYDYTF. CDR3 coding DNA: TGCGCCAGCAGCTTGGATTGCGGTAACTATGACTACACCTTC. The whole variable domain, remainder taken from reference TRBV5-1 and TRBJ1-2, is KAGVTQTPRYLIKTRGQQVTLSCSPISGHRSVSWYQQTPGQGLQFLFEYFSETQRNKGNFPGRFSGRQFSNSRSEMNVSTLELGDSALYLCASSLDCGNYDYTFGSGTRLTVV.

Comment on this clonotype: With a much larger clone just one base away, this may be a read error. The chain employs TRBV10-3 and TRBJ2-1; 8 positions agree with TRBD2. Germline V gives CDR1 ENHRY, CDR2 SYGVKD. The CDR3 has 12 residues. J was trimmed by 8 bases and V by 10 bases; bases with no gene match: 7. This chain's CDR3 is CASSGAHDEQFF. CDR3 coding DNA: TGTGCCAGTAGCGGGGCGCACGATGAGCAGTTCTTC.

Comments on this clonotype: The junction departs from the called germline gene at one end, perhaps through a read error. V usage is TRBV10-3 and J usage is TRBJ2-2; 11 bases match TRBD2. The CDR3 has 15 amino acids. Per germline, CDR1 ENHRY and CDR2 SYGVKD. Here the CDR3 reads CAIGGTSGDTGELFF. As DNA, the CDR3 is TGTGCCATCGGCGGGACTAGCGGAGACACCGGGGAGTTGTTTTTT.

This clonotype has only a few counts. This sequence joins TRBV12-3 or TRBV12-4 and TRBJ1-1; 8 nucleotides agree with TRBD1. The ends lost 4 bases at V and 1 base at J; junction bases unmatched: 8. The CDR3 consists of 16 residues. The chain's CDR3 is CASSSPGGGRNTEAFF. CDR3 DNA sequence: TGTGCCAGCAGTTCCCCAGGGGGCGGGAGGAACACTGAAGCTTTCTTT.

This clonotype was found once. CDR3 residues: CASSLIRLAGATYKQYF. CDR3 DNA sequence: TGTGCCAGCAGCTTAATAAGACTAGCGGGAGCTACTTACAAACAGTACTTC. J is TRBJ2-7 and V is TRBV11-3, with 12 positions matching TRBD2. CDR1 SGHNT and CDR2 YENEEA come from the germline V gene. After removal of 2 bases from V and 10 bases from J, the junction contained 15 bases not matched to a gene. The CDR3 has 17 residues.

The chain uses TRBV6-5 and TRBJ2-6, with unresolved D. Germline lookup yields CDR1 MNHEY and CDR2 SVGAGI. The CDR3 is made up of 17 amino acids. This chain's CDR3 is CVSSSGERISGANVLTF. DNA of the CDR3: TGTGTCAGTAGTTCCGGTGAGAGAATATCTGGGGCCAACGTCCTGACTTTC.

Turning to this clonotype: This may be a read error, as it is one base from a much larger clone. The V and J genes are TRBV4-1 and TRBJ2-1; D is possibly TRBD2 (5 bases). The CDR3 runs 15 residues. Germline-derived CDR1 and CDR2 are MGHRA and YSYEKL. This chain's CDR3 is CASSLSAHSYNDQFF. The CDR3 region has the DNA TGCGCCAGCAGCCTTAGCGCCCACTCCTACAATGATCAGTTCTTC.

Within the sample, this clonotype is medium-sized. This chain links TRBV11-3 with TRBJ1-1, with D maybe TRBD1 (5 bases). The CDR3 is made up of 13 amino acids. V lost 0 bases and J lost 7, with 9 bases in between. CDR1 is SGHNT, CDR2 YENEEA, per germline. CDR3 sequence reads: CASSLDGDGEAFF. CDR3 sequence (DNA): TGTGCCAGCAGCTTAGACGGGGACGGTGAAGCTTTCTTT.

This clonotype was observed once. One end of the junction fails to match germline, which may point to a read error. The chain uses TRBV12-3 or TRBV12-4 and TRBJ2-5; no firm D call. The CDR3 is 14 amino acids. The CDR3 region is CASCLGNSQETQYF. The DNA for the CDR3 is TGTGCCAGCTGTTTAGGGAATAGCCAAGAGACCCAGTACTTC.

The V call is TRBV7-9, the J call TRBJ2-2; D remains unclear. V shed 2 bases and J shed 5 bases, with 9 bases lying between them. The CDR3 consists of 14 residues. Germline loops: CDR1 SEHNR, CDR2 FQNEAQ (reference sequence). The chain's CDR3 is CASSLRDQTGELFF. Here the CDR3 DNA reads TGTGCCAGCAGCTTAAGGGATCAGACCGGGGAGCTGTTTTTT.

In regard to this clonotype: The CDR3 does not close with the conserved phenylalanine or tryptophan, likely indicating a read error. The gene calls are TRBV11-3 and TRBJ2-1, with 9 positions matching TRBD2. The CDR3 is 15 amino acids. V shed 1 base, J shed 12 bases, and the junction held 10 bases outside the gene matches. Germline CDR1 reads SGHNT; CDR2 reads YENEEA. The CDR3, as DNA: TGTGCCAGCAGCTTAGGGGGGACTAGCCCGTCTGGGCAGTTCCTC. It is translated as CASSLGGTSPSGQFL.

On this clonotype itself: One junction end does not reproduce the germline sequence, and a read error may be involved. The DNA for the CDR3 is TGCAATGCTAGAGATCTAGGTGCAGAAACGCAGTATTTT. Protein product: CNARDLGAETQYF. This chain connects TRBV20-1 to TRBJ2-3; no clear D gene. The CDR3 extends over 13 amino acids. CDR1 and CDR2 (germline): DFQATT, SNEGSKA (reference sequence).